A selection of T cell receptor beta chains follows, all from one sample in a study of T cells after yellow fever vaccination. TCRdb reanalysed the 5' RACE reads using MiXCR and keeps one entry per CDR3 protein. This sample has 300,000 to 400,000 distinct CDR3 sequences; about 12% occur once, and the top ten carry 3.2%. The specimen was CD4+ T cells sorted from PBMCs, collected 15 days after the yellow fever booster vaccination. The receptors stem from a young man who received the YFV17D yellow fever vaccine. The CDR3 runs from the conserved cysteine through the conserved F or W. The D gene is left open where the match is weak. Some rows mark clone size as missing; the rest say once, few, many or name a class of expanded clone.

>TRBV5-1|TRBD2|TRBJ2-6|few
CASTPGGDGANVLTF
>TRBV7-9|TRBD1|TRBJ1-1|few
CASSFQGAHTEAFF
>TRBV6-2/TRBV6-3|TRBD2|TRBJ2-5|NA
CASSYRTREYQETQYF
>TRBV7-9|NA|TRBJ2-5|NA
CASSPDWLQETQYF
>TRBV7-9|TRBD2|TRBJ2-3|NA
CASSPGGGAGTQYF
>TRBV7-2|TRBD2|TRBJ2-5|few
CASSQRGGRETQYF
>TRBV3-1|NA|TRBJ1-3|NA
CASSARGTRSIYF
>TRBV12-5|TRBD2|TRBJ2-3|NA
CASGLRRGSGVLDTQYF
>TRBV7-2|TRBD2|TRBJ2-3|NA
CASSPRLATSTDTQYF
>TRBV4-1|NA|TRBJ2-1|many
CASSHRGEKQFF
>TRBV3-1|NA|TRBJ1-6|NA
CASGTGGGRVNSPLHF
>TRBV3-1|NA|TRBJ1-1|many
CASSLFSTNTEAFF
>TRBV9|TRBD2|TRBJ2-5|NA
CASSPGSGGGREETQYF
>TRBV18|TRBD1|TRBJ1-6|NA
CASSLLYGTGGLSPLHF
>TRBV25-1|NA|TRBJ2-1|few
CASSESRGDYNEQFF
>TRBV5-1|NA|TRBJ2-5|many
CASSLVSTQETQYF
>TRBV20-1|TRBD1|TRBJ1-2|NA
CSARDWQGGIFTF
>TRBV20-1|NA|TRBJ2-7|NA
CSARPDPPTPEEQYF
>TRBV7-9|TRBD1|TRBJ1-2|NA
CASSRGGAYGYTF
>TRBV4-3|TRBD2|TRBJ2-2|many
CASSQAPGLATVNTGELFF
>TRBV11-3|TRBD1|TRBJ2-7|NA
CASSRTGLENEQYF
>TRBV20-1|NA|TRBJ2-5|NA
CSARGDGAEQETQYF
>TRBV10-2|NA|TRBJ1-1|few
CASSESTNTEAFF
>TRBV15|NA|TRBJ1-6|few
CATSRDGGNGSPLHF
>TRBV20-1|NA|TRBJ1-6|NA
CSARDAGAGAFGSPLHF
>TRBV12-5|NA|TRBJ2-6|NA
CASASSGANVLTF
>TRBV5-1|TRBD1|TRBJ2-7|few
CASSLQGAEQYF
>TRBV27|NA|TRBJ1-5|NA
CASSEPGAGWPQHF
>TRBV4-2|TRBD2|TRBJ2-1|NA
CASSQDLRGDYNEQFF